This is a list of T cell receptor beta chains from one sample in a study of shared clonotypes between healthy human individuals. Clones were read by immunoSEQ multiplex PCR, and TCRdb kept only the in-frame ones, dropping some. The table shows approximately 640,000 clones, with roughly 88% occurring only once. The sequenced material came from memory CD8+ T cells from PBMCs. The receptors here all came from a man between 18 and 35 years old in good health. Some clones in this sample may be carry-over from other donors' samples. Each CDR3 is given with its conserved first and last residue. A D gene is named only where the DNA matches it firmly. Only part of the rows carry a size: once, few, many, or a class if the clone is expanded.

clone size,D gene,J gene,V gene,CDR3 length,CDR3 DNA,CDR3 protein
-,TRBD2,TRBJ2-1,TRBV7-6,16,TGTGCCAGCAGCACGAGAAGACTAGCGGGTGAGAATGAGCAGTTCTTC,CASSTRRLAGENEQFF
-,-,TRBJ2-3,TRBV6-1,15,TGTGCCAGCAGTGAAGTTAGCGGAAGCACAGATACGCAGTATTTT,CASSEVSGSTDTQYF
once,-,TRBJ2-1,TRBV10-3,14,TGTGCCATCAGTGTTGTTAGCTCCTACAATGAGCAGTTCTTC,CAISVVSSYNEQFF
-,TRBD2,TRBJ2-1,TRBV7-9,15,TGTGCCAGCTGCCCAGCTAGCGGGAATGTTAATGAGCAGTTCTTC,CASCPASGNVNEQFF
-,-,TRBJ2-7,TRBV28,12,TGTGCCAGCAACTCTAACCACTACGAGCAGTACTTC,CASNSNHYEQYF
once,TRBD2,TRBJ2-2,TRBV11-2,17,TGTGCCAGCAGCTTACCAACCGGGACTAGCGCCACCGGGGAGCTGTTTTTT,CASSLPTGTSATGELFF
-,-,TRBJ2-7,TRBV11-2,12,TGTGCCAGCAGCTTAATGGGCTACGAGCAGTACTTC,CASSLMGYEQYF
-,-,TRBJ2-7,TRBV6-1,13,TGTGCCAGCAGTGAAGGATTAGCCTACGAGCAGTACTTC,CASSEGLAYEQYF
-,-,TRBJ2-7,TRBV4-1,14,TGCGCCAGCAGCACCCTATCAGGAGGCTACGAGCAGTACTTC,CASSTLSGGYEQYF
-,-,TRBJ1-5,TRBV5-8,14,TGTGCCAGCAGCTTGGCCGGGGCTTGGCAGCCCCAGCATTTT,CASSLAGAWQPQHF
-,TRBD1,TRBJ1-2,TRBV13,16,TGTGCCAGCTCCACGCTACAGGGGGAGATTAACTATGGCTACACCTTC,CASSTLQGEINYGYTF
-,-,TRBJ1-2,TRBV2,14,TGTGCCAGCAGTGAAAGGAGTCTTTGGTATGGCTACACCTTC,CASSERSLWYGYTF
once,TRBD1,TRBJ2-1,TRBV30,15,TGTGCCTGGAGTGTCGGGGACAGGGGAGACCATGAGCAGTTCTTC,CAWSVGDRGDHEQFF
-,-,TRBJ2-7,TRBV4-1,14,TGCGCCAGCAGCCAAGGCCCCGCCCCCGACGAGCAGTACTTC,CASSQGPAPDEQYF
-,-,TRBJ2-5,TRBV6-1,11,TGTGCCAGCAGTTACGGGGAGACCCAGTACTTC,CASSYGETQYF
-,-,TRBJ2-3,TRBV5-6,16,TGTGCCAGCAGCGTGGGGTCTAGGGGAGACACAGATACGCAGTATTTT,CASSVGSRGDTDTQYF
-,TRBD2,TRBJ2-1,TRBV7-9,18,TGTGCCAGCAGCCCGGGGACTAGCGGGCGGCGGCCCCTCTATGAGCAGTTCTTC,CASSPGTSGRRPLYEQFF
-,-,TRBJ2-7,TRBV7-2,14,TGTGCCAGCAGCTTAATGGGGGCCTCCTACGAGCAGTACTTC,CASSLMGASYEQYF
-,-,TRBJ2-7,TRBV27,14,TGTGCCAGCAGTTTGGGGGTGGGCTCCTACGAGCAGTACTTC,CASSLGVGSYEQYF
-,TRBD1,TRBJ1-2,TRBV5-6,14,TGTGCCAGCAGTTTAGGACAGGGGGCTTCTGGCTACACCTTC,CASSLGQGASGYTF
-,TRBD1,TRBJ2-1,TRBV27,16,TGTGCCAGCAGTGCGAACAGGGGTCCCACATACAATGAGCAGTTCTTC,CASSANRGPTYNEQFF
-,-,TRBJ1-3,TRBV4-1,13,TGCGCCAGCAGCCAGGGAGCAGGAAACACCATATATTTT,CASSQGAGNTIYF
once,TRBD1,TRBJ1-1,TRBV12-5,15,TGTGCTAGTGGTTTTGAAACAGGGGGCTACACTGAAGCTTTCTTT,CASGFETGGYTEAFF
-,-,TRBJ2-2,TRBV28,14,TGTGCCAGCAGTTTCCAAGCGGTAACCGGGGAGCTGTTTTTT,CASSFQAVTGELFF
-,-,TRBJ2-3,TRBV14,11,TGTGCCAGCAGCCAAGGAGATACGCAGTATTTT,CASSQGDTQYF
-,TRBD2,TRBJ2-1,TRBV9,14,TGTGCCAGCAGCGTGGGGGAGGGATTGAATGAGCAGTTCTTC,CASSVGEGLNEQFF
-,-,TRBJ2-7,TRBV5-6,12,TGTGCCAGCAGCTTAGGTGGTCACGAGCAGTACTTC,CASSLGGHEQYF
few,-,TRBJ2-2,TRBV16,15,TGTGCCAGCAGCCAATCGCGGCAGGGGACCGGGGAGCTGTTTTTT,CASSQSRQGTGELFF
-,-,TRBJ2-7,TRBV27,13,TGTGCCAGCAGTTTAGGCGTTACCTACGAGCAGTACTTC,CASSLGVTYEQYF
-,TRBD2,TRBJ2-7,TRBV19,13,TGTGCCACCCGGAGCGGGACCACCTACGAGCAGTACTTC,CATRSGTTYEQYF
-,-,TRBJ2-5,TRBV6-6,11,TGTGCCAGCACCTCGGGGGAGACCCAGTACTTC,CASTSGETQYF
once,-,TRBJ1-4,TRBV7-6,17,TGTGCCAGCAGCACCTCGGACAGTCGCGCAACTAATGAAAAACTGTTTTTT,CASSTSDSRATNEKLFF
-,-,TRBJ1-1,TRBV28,16,TGTGCCAGCAGTTTTTATTGGGGGGCGGGCTGGACTGAAGCTTTCTTT,CASSFYWGAGWTEAFF
-,-,TRBJ2-7,TRBV27,13,TGTGCCAGCAGCCCACAGGTACCCTACGAGCAGTACTTC,CASSPQVPYEQYF
-,-,TRBJ2-7,TRBV4-2,15,TGTGCCAGCAGGGCCGTGGGCAGGGGACCCGACGAGCAGTACTTC,CASRAVGRGPDEQYF
-,TRBD1,TRBJ1-2,TRBV27,16,TGTGCCAGCAGTTTAGCCTACTCACAGGGGGAAGGTGGCTACACCTTC,CASSLAYSQGEGGYTF
once,TRBD2,TRBJ2-7,TRBV9,15,TGTGCCAGCAGCGTTGCTACTAGCGGGCGGGGTGAGCAGTACTTC,CASSVATSGRGEQYF
-,TRBD1,TRBJ2-3,TRBV2,16,TGTGCCAGCAGTGAAGCCGGGGGACAGGCCACAGATACGCAGTATTTT,CASSEAGGQATDTQYF
-,-,TRBJ2-3,TRBV21-1,15,TGTGCCAGCAGCAAAGCCCAGAGACGCACAGATACGCAGTATTTT,CASSKAQRRTDTQYF
-,-,TRBJ1-2,TRBV6-4,13,TGTGCCAGCAGACCAACCTCTAACTATGGCTACACCTTC,CASRPTSNYGYTF
-,TRBD1,TRBJ2-5,TRBV28,16,TGTGCCAGCAGTCACGAACGGACAGGGGGGTTAGAGACCCAGTACTTC,CASSHERTGGLETQYF
-,TRBD1,TRBJ2-7,TRBV2,14,TGTGCCAGCAAGGACAGGGGTTACTCCTACGAGCAGTACTTC,CASKDRGYSYEQYF
-,-,TRBJ2-7,TRBV9,13,TGTGCCAGCAGCGTTGGGCTAGCCTACGAGCAGTACTTC,CASSVGLAYEQYF
-,-,TRBJ2-7,TRBV27,13,TGTGCCAGCTCGGATACAGGGCCGTACGAGCAGTACTTC,CASSDTGPYEQYF
few,-,TRBJ1-2,TRBV7-2,14,TGTGCCAGCAGCTTCGCTGGGGTGAACTATGGCTACACCTTC,CASSFAGVNYGYTF
-,TRBD1,TRBJ2-5,TRBV19,13,TGTGCCAGTAGCCTGGACAGGGAAGAGACCCAGTACTTC,CASSLDREETQYF
-,TRBD1,TRBJ2-3,TRBV6-6,16,TGTGCCAGCAGTTACCTCAGGGGGAAAGGCACAGATACGCAGTATTTT,CASSYLRGKGTDTQYF
-,TRBD1,TRBJ2-1,TRBV7-6,15,TGTGCCAGCAGCTTAGTGGACAGGGGGCTGGATGAGCAGTTCTTC,CASSLVDRGLDEQFF
-,-,TRBJ1-2,TRBV7-9,14,TGTGCCAGCAGCTTAGACAGCCGTTACTATGGCTACACCTTC,CASSLDSRYYGYTF
-,-,TRBJ1-1,TRBV6-6,12,TGTGCCAGCAGTTACCAGGACACTGAAGCTTTCTTT,CASSYQDTEAFF